This TCR beta chain was recovered during a study of T cell responses to AZD1222 COVID-19 vaccine. Trimming took 3 bases from V and 14 from J, leaving 20 bases between them. From germline, CDR1 is MDHEN and CDR2 SYDVKM. The CDR3 totals 14 residues. TCRdb's copy holds only in-frame clones and misses some; the assay was immunoSEQ multiplex PCR. Of about 140,000 clones detected, more than 85% appear once; the ten largest clones hold more than 0.7%. This clonotype originated in an adult in good health. This material consisted of peripheral blood, taken on day 0 of MenACWY control vaccination. This chain links TRBV28 with TRBJ2-1; D may be TRBD1 (6 bases). Here the CDR3 DNA reads TGTGCCAGCAGTTTGACAACGGCGGAGAGGGGGAAGTTCTTC. Its protein is CASSLTTAERGKFF.